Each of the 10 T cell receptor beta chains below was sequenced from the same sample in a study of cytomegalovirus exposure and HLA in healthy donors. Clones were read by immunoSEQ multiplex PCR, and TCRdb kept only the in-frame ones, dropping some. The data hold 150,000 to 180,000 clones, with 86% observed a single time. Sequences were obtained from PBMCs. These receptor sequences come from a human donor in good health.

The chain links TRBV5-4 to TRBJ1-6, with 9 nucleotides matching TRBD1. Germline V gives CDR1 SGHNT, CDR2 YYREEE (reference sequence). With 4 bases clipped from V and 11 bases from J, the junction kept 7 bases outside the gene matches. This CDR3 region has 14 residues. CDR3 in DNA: TGTGCCAGCAGCCTCCGACAGGGGGGCGCACCCCTCCACTTT. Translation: CASSLRQGGAPLHF.

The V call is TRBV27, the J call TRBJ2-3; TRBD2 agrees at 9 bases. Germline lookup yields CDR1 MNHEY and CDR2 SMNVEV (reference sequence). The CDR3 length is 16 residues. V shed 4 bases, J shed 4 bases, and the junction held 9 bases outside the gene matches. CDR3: CASSSTAGGRPDTQYF. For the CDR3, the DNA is TGTGCCAGCAGTTCGACGGCGGGGGGGCGTCCAGATACGCAGTATTTT.

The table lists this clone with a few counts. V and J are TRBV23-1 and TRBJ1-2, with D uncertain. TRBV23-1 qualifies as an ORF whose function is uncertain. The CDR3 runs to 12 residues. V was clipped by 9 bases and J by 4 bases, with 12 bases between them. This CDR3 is CASPTSPYGYTF. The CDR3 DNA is TGCGCCAGTCCAACAAGTCCCTATGGCTACACCTTC.

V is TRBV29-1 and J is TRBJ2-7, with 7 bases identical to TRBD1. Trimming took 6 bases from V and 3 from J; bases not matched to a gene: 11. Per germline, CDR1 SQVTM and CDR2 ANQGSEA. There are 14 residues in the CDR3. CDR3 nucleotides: TGCAGCGTAGAACACAGGGGCCCCCTCTACGAGCAGTACTTC. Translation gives CSVEHRGPLYEQYF.

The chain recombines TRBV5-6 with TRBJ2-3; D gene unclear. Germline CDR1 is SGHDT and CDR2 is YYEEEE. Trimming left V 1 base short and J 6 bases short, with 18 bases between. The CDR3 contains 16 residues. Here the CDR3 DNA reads TGTGCCAGCAGCTTGAGGTTTCGACATGGGTTGGATACGCAGTATTTT. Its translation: CASSLRFRHGLDTQYF. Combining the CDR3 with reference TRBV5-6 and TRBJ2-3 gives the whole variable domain DAGVTQSPTHLIKTRGQQVTLRCSPKSGHDTVSWYQQALGQGPQFIFQYYEEEERQRGNFPDRFSGHQFPNYSSELNVNALLLGDSALYLCASSLRFRHGLDTQYFGPGTRLTVL.

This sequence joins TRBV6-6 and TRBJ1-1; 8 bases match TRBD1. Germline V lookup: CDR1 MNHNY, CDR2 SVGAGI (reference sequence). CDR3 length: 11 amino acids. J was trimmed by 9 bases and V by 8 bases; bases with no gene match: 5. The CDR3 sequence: CASHPGGQAFF. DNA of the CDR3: TGTGCCAGCCACCCAGGGGGCCAAGCTTTCTTT.

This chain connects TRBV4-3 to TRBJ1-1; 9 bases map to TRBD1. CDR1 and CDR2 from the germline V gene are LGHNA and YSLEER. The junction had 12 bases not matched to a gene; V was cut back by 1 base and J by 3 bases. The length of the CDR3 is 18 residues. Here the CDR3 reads CASSQVSILQGAHTEAFF. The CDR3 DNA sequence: TGCGCCAGCAGCCAAGTCTCGATCTTACAGGGGGCTCACACTGAAGCTTTCTTT.

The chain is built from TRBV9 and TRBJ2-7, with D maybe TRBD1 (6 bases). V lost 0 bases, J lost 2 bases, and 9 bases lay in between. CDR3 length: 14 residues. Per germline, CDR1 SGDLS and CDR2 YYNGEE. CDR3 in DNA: TGTGCCAGCAGCGTAGGGACAGCCCCCTACGAGCAGTACTTC. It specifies CASSVGTAPYEQYF.

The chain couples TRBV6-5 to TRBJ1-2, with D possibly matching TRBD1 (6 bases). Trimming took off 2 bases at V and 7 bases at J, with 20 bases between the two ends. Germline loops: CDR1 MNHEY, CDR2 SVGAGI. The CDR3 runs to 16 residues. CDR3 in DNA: TGTGCCAGCAGTTACAGGCAGGGGATCGGTGCTATTGGCTACACCTTC. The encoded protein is CASSYRQGIGAIGYTF.

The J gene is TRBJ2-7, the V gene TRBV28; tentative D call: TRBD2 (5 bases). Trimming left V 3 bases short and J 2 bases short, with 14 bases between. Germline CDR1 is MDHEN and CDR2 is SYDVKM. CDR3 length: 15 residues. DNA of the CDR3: TGTGCCAGCAGTTTGGGAGACATCCGAACCTACGAGCAGTACTTC. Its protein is CASSLGDIRTYEQYF. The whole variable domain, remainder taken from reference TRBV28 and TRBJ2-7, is DVKVTQSSRYLVKRTGEKVFLECVQDMDHENMFWYRQDPGLGLRLIYFSYDVKMKEKGDIPEGYSVSREKKERFSLILESASTNQTSMYLCASSLGDIRTYEQYFGPGTRLTVT.